The clone carrying this T cell receptor beta chain was observed once. This entry belongs to a study of blood T cell repertoires in COVID-19. The overall study: Sites in the United States, Italy and Spain provided acute and convalescent COVID-19 samples.

Individuals drawn from under 30 US areas were roughly 18 to 95 years old. The protocol was immunoSEQ multiplex PCR, while the TCRdb copy is restricted to in-frame clones and leaves out a portion. The profile shows 150,000 to 200,000 clones, approximately 78% of them singletons. This CDR3 is 17 amino acids long. The ends lost 3 bases at V and 2 bases at J; junction bases unmatched: 10. From germline, CDR1 is SNHLY and CDR2 FYNNEI. The sequencing sample was made of PBMCs or T cells enriched from blood (not recorded which). The clonotype was recovered from a woman aged 45-60 years who had recovered from COVID-19. The chain is built from TRBV2 and TRBJ2-7; 10 bases align to TRBD2. CDR3 loop: CASSDPSASGSTYEQYF. CDR3 coding DNA: TGTGCCAGCAGTGATCCCTCGGCTAGCGGGAGTACCTACGAGCAGTACTTC.